The 27 T cell receptor beta chains given below trace back to one sample, sequenced in a study of early stage breast cancer tumors. The data were produced by immunoSEQ multiplex PCR, yet TCRdb's version contains in-frame clones alone and is incomplete. Here the sample spans approximately 48,000 clones, around nine tenths being singletons. Source material: blood. The receptor source for this set is a person between 65 and 79 years old with breast cancer.

The chain employs TRBV5-1 and TRBJ2-1; D is undetermined. CDR1 is SGHRS and CDR2 is YFSETQ in the germline V gene. Deletions cut 3 bases from V and 12 bases from J, with 19 bases between. The CDR3 totals 14 residues. In nucleotides, the CDR3 is TGCGCCAGCAGCTCGGTCCTAGATGAACGTGGGCAGTTCTTC. This sequence encodes CASSSVLDERGQFF.

This clone was observed once. This chain uses TRBV28 with TRBJ2-1, with 8 bases identical to TRBD2. After removal of 6 bases from V and 5 bases from J, the junction contained 6 bases not matched to a gene. Germline CDR1 MDHEN, CDR2 SYDVKM. The CDR3 totals 14 residues. The CDR3 coding sequence is TGTGCCAGCAGGACAGCGGGGGAACACAATGAGCAGTTCTTC. Amino acids: CASRTAGEHNEQFF.

The chain couples TRBV19 to TRBJ1-2; 7 nucleotides align to TRBD1. The CDR3 contains 12 residues. Germline V gene lookup returns CDR1 LNHDA and CDR2 SQIVND (reference sequence). V was clipped by 7 bases and J by 8 bases; unmatched bases: 7. The CDR3: CASKTGPEGYTF. The DNA of the CDR3 is TGTGCCAGTAAGACAGGGCCTGAAGGCTACACCTTC.

The chain couples TRBV6-1 to TRBJ2-2; D is ambiguous. The germline CDR1 and CDR2 sequences are MNHNS and SASEGT. There are 12 residues in the CDR3. V lost 4 bases and J 7 bases, leaving 7 bases between the germline ends. The CDR3 loop is CASSVYSGELFF. The CDR3 DNA reads as TGTGCCAGCAGTGTCTACAGCGGGGAGCTGTTTTTT.

The sample holds one count of this clone. The chain has TRBV19 and TRBJ1-2, with TRBD1 matching over 9 bases. J lost 5 bases, V lost 5 bases, and 9 bases had no gene match. There are 15 residues in the CDR3. From germline, CDR1 is LNHDA and CDR2 SQIVND (reference sequence). The CDR3 spells CASSPSAGTGYGYTF. In DNA form, the CDR3 reads TGTGCCAGTAGTCCTTCCGCCGGGACAGGGTATGGCTACACCTTC. Together with reference TRBV19 and TRBJ1-2, the CDR3 gives the full variable domain: DGGITQSPKYLFRKEGQNVTLSCEQNLNHDAMYWYRQDPGQGLRLIYYSQIVNDFQKGDIAEGYSVSREKKESFPLTVTSAQKNPTAFYLCASSPSAGTGYGYTFGSGTRLTVV.

The chain couples TRBV7-2 to TRBJ1-2; weak D call: TRBD1 (6 bases). Trimming took off 3 bases at V and 0 bases at J, with 8 bases between the two ends. The CDR3 totals 14 residues. Germline V gene sequence: CDR1 SGHTA, CDR2 FQGNSA. CDR3 residues: CASSLWTANYGYTF. Written as DNA, the CDR3 is TGTGCCAGCAGCTTGTGGACAGCTAACTATGGCTACACCTTC.

The rearrangement joins TRBV15 to TRBJ1-2; D gene unclear. CDR3 size: 13 residues. Germline lookup yields CDR1 LNHNV and CDR2 YYDKDF (reference sequence). Trimming removed 5 bases at V and 8 bases at J, with 15 bases between. In DNA form, the CDR3 reads TGTGCCACCAGCCCCGGGGATAGAGGCGGCTACACCTTC. The encoded protein is CATSPGDRGGYTF.

The rearrangement uses TRBV27 and TRBJ1-4, with D unresolved. The CDR3 is 16 amino acids. The V and J ends lost 7 bases and 6 bases respectively, with 21 bases between them. Germline assignment: CDR1 MNHEY and CDR2 SMNVEV (reference sequence). The CDR3 DNA reads as TGTGCCAGCACGATAGAGTACCGTGACGGGTATGAAAAACTGTTTTTT. Translated: CASTIEYRDGYEKLFF.

The sample holds a few counts of this clone. The chain links TRBV6-5 to TRBJ1-5; D is ambiguous. The CDR3 spans 14 residues. V dropped 6 bases and J dropped 6 bases, with 15 bases sitting between them. Germline V CDR1 and CDR2: MNHEY, SVGAGI. DNA of the CDR3: TGTGCCAGCAGCCCGGATGAAAGAGGTCAGCCCCAGCATTTT. As protein: CASSPDERGQPQHF.

The V gene is TRBV30, the J gene TRBJ2-7; TRBD2 is a possible D gene (5 bases). This CDR3 has 11 residues. Deletions cut 1 base from V and 8 bases from J, with 9 bases between. CDR1 GTSNPN and CDR2 SVGIG come from the germline V gene (reference sequence). This CDR3 reads CAWSALVQQYF. DNA of the CDR3: TGTGCCTGGAGTGCACTAGTCCAGCAGTACTTC.

The chain recombines TRBV28 with TRBJ1-1; no firm D call. The CDR3 has 12 amino acids. Between the trimmed V and J ends, which lost 7 bases and 11 bases, there was a span of 17 bases. Germline values: CDR1 MDHEN, CDR2 SYDVKM. This CDR3 is CASKFAGGGAFF. CDR3 sequence (DNA): TGTGCCAGCAAGTTCGCGGGAGGTGGGGCTTTCTTT.

The chain combines TRBV7-2 with TRBJ2-3, with 11 bases aligning to TRBD2. The CDR3 runs to 16 residues. V shed 5 bases, J shed 6 bases, and the junction held 10 bases outside the gene matches. The germline CDR1 and CDR2 sequences are SGHTA and FQGNSA. CDR3 nucleotides: TGTGCCAGCAGCCCGCAGACTAGCGGGGCAGGGGATACGCAGTATTTT. Residues: CASSPQTSGAGDTQYF.

For this clone: At one end, the junction sequence differs from germline, possibly due to a read error. The chain carries TRBV28 and TRBJ2-5; TRBD2 agrees at 7 bases. This CDR3 contains 17 residues. Germline values: CDR1 MDHEN, CDR2 SYDVKM. CDR3 sequence: CASSGGVAGADQGTQYF. DNA of the CDR3: TGTGCCAGCAGTGGGGGAGTAGCGGGTGCAGACCAAGGGACCCAGTACTTC. Variable domain in full (rest from reference TRBV28 and TRBJ2-5): DVKVTQSSRYLVKRTGEKVFLECVQDMDHENMFWYRQDPGLGLRLIYFSYDVKMKEKGDIPEGYSVSREKKERFSLILESASTNQTSMYLCASSGGVAGADQGTQYFGPGTRLLVL.

The rearrangement joins TRBV6-5 to TRBJ1-1, with 8 positions matching TRBD1. The CDR3 totals 11 residues. The V gene end was trimmed by 9 bases and the J gene end by 8 bases; junction bases not matched to a gene: 5. Germline CDR1 is MNHEY and CDR2 is SVGAGI. The CDR3 nucleotides are TGTGCCAGTTCCAGGGGGCAGGAAGCTTTCTTT. Translation: CASSRGQEAFF.

The chain employs TRBV30 and TRBJ1-2; 10 positions agree with TRBD1. The CDR3 length is 13 residues. V trimming: 5 bases; J trimming: 8 bases; junction bases outside the gene matches: 8. The germline V gene encodes CDR1 GTSNPN and CDR2 SVGIG (reference sequence). CDR3 sequence (DNA): TGTGCCTGGGACAAGGGACAGGGGATAGGCTACACCTTC. As protein: CAWDKGQGIGYTF.

In this sample, this clone turned up once. V gene TRBV21-1 combines with J gene TRBJ1-2; TRBD1 is the table's D call, not checked against the DNA. TRBV21-1 corresponds to a pseudogene. This CDR3 is 18 amino acids long. CDR3 DNA sequence: TGTGCCAGCAGCAATGGGGCGTGGGGACAGGGGTGGGCCTATGGCTACACCTTC. It translates to CASSNGAWGQGWAYGYTF.

The chain links TRBV21-1 to TRBJ2-5; whether TRBD2, the table's D call, matches the DNA was not checked. TRBV21-1 is annotated as a pseudogene. There are 21 residues in the CDR3. The CDR3 spells CASSKHATQTRGSLRGETQYF. In DNA, the CDR3 is TGTGCCAGCAGCAAACACGCGACTCAAACACGCGGGAGTCTTCGGGGAGAGACCCAGTACTTC.

This sequence joins TRBV4-1 and TRBJ2-5; 8 bases align to TRBD2. The CDR3 loop spans 15 amino acids. Germline CDR1 is MGHRA and CDR2 is YSYEKL. Unmatched junction bases numbered 2, after V lost 1 base and J lost 1 base. The CDR3 DNA reads as TGCGCCAGCAGCCAAGGCGGGGGGCTCCAAGAGACCCAGTACTTC. This gives the protein CASSQGGGLQETQYF.

The CDR3, as DNA: TGTGCCAGCAGCTTCTCGGAGACCCAGTACTTC. It yields the protein CASSFSETQYF. The rearrangement uses TRBV7-2 and TRBJ2-5, with D hard to call. Per germline, CDR1 SGHTA and CDR2 FQGNSA. The CDR3 totals 11 residues. Between the trimmed V and J ends, which lost 3 bases and 5 bases, there was a span of 4 bases.

The rearrangement joins TRBV19 to TRBJ2-1; 8 bases match TRBD1. Germline CDR1 is LNHDA and CDR2 is SQIVND (reference sequence). This CDR3 is 16 amino acids long. V gave up 2 bases and J gave up 0 bases; unmatched junction bases: 3. CDR3 in amino acids: CASSIITGGSYNEQFF. The CDR3 nucleotides are TGTGCCAGTAGTATAATCACAGGGGGCTCCTACAATGAGCAGTTCTTC.

The CDR3 here is CASSQDTRGPEAFF. DNA for the CDR3: TGCGCCAGCAGCCAAGATACGCGTGGGCCGGAAGCTTTCTTT. This sequence joins TRBV4-3 and TRBJ1-1; D remains unclear. The CDR3 length is 14 residues. CDR1 and CDR2 (germline): LGHNA, YSLEER. Trimming pared 0 bases from V and 8 bases from J, leaving 13 bases between.

The chain is built from TRBV5-1 and TRBJ2-1, with 8 bases lining up with TRBD2. With V trimmed by 1 base and J by 6 bases, 9 bases remained unmatched. The CDR3 is made up of 16 amino acids. Germline assignment: CDR1 SGHRS and CDR2 YFSETQ. Written as DNA, the CDR3 is TGCGCCAGCAGCTTGACCGGGACTAGGGGTTCCAATGAGCAGTTCTTC. It is translated as CASSLTGTRGSNEQFF.

V and J are TRBV7-2 and TRBJ2-3; D not resolved. Germline loops: CDR1 SGHTA, CDR2 FQGNSA. V dropped 4 bases and J dropped 1 base, with 9 bases sitting between them. The CDR3 runs to 14 residues. CDR3 DNA sequence: TGTGCCAGCAGCTCCGGGTCAGGCACAGATACGCAGTATTTT. Translated, it gives CASSSGSGTDTQYF.

Here the CDR3 DNA reads TGCGCCAGCAGCTTGGGTGGACAGGGTCGGTTCTTC. This encodes CASSLGGQGRFF. The chain employs TRBV5-1 and TRBJ2-1; 8 positions agree with TRBD1. The CDR3 is made up of 12 amino acids. The trim removed 0 bases at V and 15 bases at J, leaving 5 bases unmatched. Germline V lookup: CDR1 SGHRS, CDR2 YFSETQ.

The V call is TRBV28, the J call TRBJ1-2; the match to TRBD1 covers 11 bases. The CDR3 consists of 15 residues. The V gene end was trimmed by 5 bases and the J gene end by 7 bases; junction bases not matched to a gene: 9. CDR1 is MDHEN, CDR2 SYDVKM, per germline. CDR3 sequence: CASSMTGTGGLGYTF. The CDR3 bases are TGTGCCAGCAGTATGACCGGGACAGGGGGACTTGGCTACACCTTC.

The DNA of the CDR3 is TGTGCCAGCAGCCAGGGGACTAGCGGGGGTTACACAGATACGCAGTATTTT. It is translated as CASSQGTSGGYTDTQYF. The chain couples TRBV7-2 to TRBJ2-3; TRBD2 matches 14 bases. Per germline, CDR1 SGHTA and CDR2 FQGNSA. This CDR3 region has 17 residues. V shed 5 bases and J 2 bases; nucleotides not matched to a gene: 6.

Remarks on this clone: One end of the junction fails to match germline, which may point to a read error. This chain connects TRBV5-4 to TRBJ1-4; unclear D gene. Germline CDR1 and CDR2: SGHNT and YYREEE (reference sequence). This CDR3 has 16 amino acids. The CDR3 region has the DNA TGCGCCAGCAGCCAAGATGGGCCCACGGAGGGCGAAAAACTGTTTTTT. Encoded protein: CASSQDGPTEGEKLFF.